A selection of T cell receptor beta chains follows, all from one sample in a study of cytomegalovirus exposure and HLA in healthy donors. TCRdb's copy holds only in-frame clones and misses some; the assay was immunoSEQ multiplex PCR. The table shows about 200,000 clones, with about 81% occurring only once. The specimen sequenced was PBMCs. The receptors stem from a woman aged 30 to 39 in good health and CMV-seronegative. The CDR3 runs from the conserved cysteine through the conserved F or W. D genes are given only for firm matches. A row's size may be missing; if present it is once, few, many or a size class.

TRBJ1-1 TRBV30 . few CAWTPLNTEAFF TGTGCCTGGACCCCTCTGAACACTGAAGCTTTCTTT
TRBJ2-3 TRBV7-9 TRBD2 . CASSLGLAGERVDTQYF TGTGCCAGCAGCCTAGGACTAGCGGGAGAGCGGGTAGATACGCAGTATTTT
TRBJ1-3 TRBV19 TRBD1 . CASSPFRTGNSGNTIYF TGTGCCAGTAGTCCTTTTCGGACAGGGAACTCTGGAAACACCATATATTTT
TRBJ1-5 TRBV29-1 TRBD1 . CSVWTGTGNQPQHF TGCAGCGTCTGGACAGGGACTGGCAATCAGCCCCAGCATTTT
TRBJ1-5 TRBV30 . . CAWSVGHLNQPQHF TGTGCCTGGAGTGTGGGACACCTCAATCAGCCCCAGCATTTT
TRBJ1-5 TRBV19 TRBD1 few CATQRGRGGNQPQHF TGTGCCACCCAAAGGGGGCGGGGGGGCAATCAGCCCCAGCATTTT
TRBJ1-5 TRBV30 TRBD1 . CAWSARDRGQPQHF TGTGCCTGGAGTGCCCGGGACAGGGGGCAGCCCCAGCATTTT
TRBJ2-7 TRBV5-1 TRBD1 . CASSSRPGQSYEQYF TGCGCCAGCAGCTCCCGACCGGGACAGTCTTACGAGCAGTACTTC
TRBJ2-7 TRBV27 . . CASSTRDLAYEQYF TGTGCCAGCAGTACCCGGGACTTAGCCTACGAGCAGTACTTC
TRBJ1-1 TRBV6-5 . once CASSYSSGANTEAFF TGTGCCAGCAGTTACTCGTCAGGGGCGAACACTGAAGCTTTCTTT
TRBJ2-7 TRBV7-9 . . CASSLVTGIYEQYF TGTGCCAGCAGCTTAGTAACAGGGATCTACGAGCAGTACTTC
TRBJ2-2 TRBV7-2 . few CASSLTEGISGELFF TGTGCCAGCAGCCTAACGGAGGGGATATCGGGGGAGCTGTTTTTT
TRBJ2-2 TRBV5-1 . . CASSLVSVVAGELFF TGCGCCAGCAGCTTGGTCTCCGTGGTAGCCGGGGAGCTGTTTTTT
TRBJ1-1 TRBV5-1 . few CASSSEGGRGRPEAFF TGCGCCAGCAGCTCCGAAGGGGGAAGGGGCCGACCTGAAGCTTTCTTT
TRBJ2-7 TRBV14 . few CASSQGGYEQYF TGTGCCAGCAGCCAAGGAGGGTACGAGCAGTACTTC
TRBJ1-2 TRBV10-1 . . CASSYDKNYGYTF TGCGCCAGCAGTTATGACAAGAACTATGGCTACACCTTC
TRBJ1-3 TRBV7-9 . once CASSSAGLQLGHTIYF TGTGCCAGCAGCTCCGCCGGACTGCAACTAGGACACACCATATATTTT
TRBJ1-5 TRBV19 . . CASSPVNRDQPQHF TGTGCCAGTAGTCCCGTGAACAGGGATCAGCCCCAGCATTTT
TRBJ2-1 TRBV6-1 . . CASSGAGSGPYNEQFF TGTGCCAGCAGTGGGGCCGGGAGCGGGCCCTACAATGAGCAGTTCTTC
TRBJ1-5 TRBV6-1 TRBD1 few CASRDRGANQPQHF TGTGCCAGCAGGGACAGGGGGGCCAATCAGCCCCAGCATTTT
TRBJ2-7 TRBV18 . . CASSPPGAPYEQYF TGTGCCAGCTCACCACCAGGAGCTCCATACGAGCAGTACTTC
TRBJ2-1 TRBV5-1 TRBD1 . CASSGGTGGYNEQFF TGCGCCAGCAGCGGCGGGACAGGGGGTTACAATGAGCAGTTCTTC
TRBJ1-2 TRBV14 TRBD1 . CASSQERGEGTGDTNYGYTF TGTGCCAGCAGCCAAGAACGGGGTGAAGGGACAGGGGACACCAACTATGGCTACACCTTC
TRBJ2-2 TRBV5-4 TRBD2 . CASSLFRVQREGRKRELFF TGTGCCAGCAGCTTATTCCGCGTCCAGCGGGAGGGCCGTAAGAGGGAGCTGTTTTTT
TRBJ2-3 TRBV7-6 TRBD2 . CASSPGGGSTDTQYF TGTGCCAGCAGCCCGGGGGGGGGAAGCACAGATACGCAGTATTTT
TRBJ1-5 TRBV18 TRBD1 . CASSALGASGTGIQPQHF TGTGCCAGCTCAGCGCTCGGGGCTTCTGGGACAGGGATTCAGCCCCAGCATTTT
TRBJ1-2 TRBV6-4 TRBD1 few CASSAGDSYGYTF TGTGCCAGCAGTGCGGGGGACAGCTATGGCTACACCTTC
TRBJ2-7 TRBV5-4 . . CASSRTGTYEQYF TGTGCCAGCAGCAGAACAGGGACCTACGAGCAGTACTTC
TRBJ2-1 TRBV6-1 TRBD2 . CASSEVSGGPWRYNEQFF TGTGCCAGCAGTGAAGTTAGCGGGGGGCCTTGGAGGTACAATGAGCAGTTCTTC
TRBJ2-4 TRBV6-5 . . CASSSKGHPAKNIQYF TGTGCCAGCAGTTCCAAGGGACACCCAGCCAAAAACATTCAGTACTTC
TRBJ1-5 TRBV5-6 . . CASSLLGNQPQHF TGTGCCAGCAGCCTCCTCGGCAATCAGCCCCAGCATTTT
TRBJ2-5 TRBV4-2 TRBD2 . CASSQILAGPQETQYF TGTGCCAGCAGCCAAATACTAGCGGGGCCGCAAGAGACCCAGTACTTC
TRBJ2-1 TRBV11-2 . . CASSSRGGEGRYNEQFF TGTGCCAGCAGCTCCCGAGGCGGGGAAGGCCGCTACAATGAGCAGTTCTTC
TRBJ1-1 TRBV6-1 TRBD1 . CASKTGRAEAFF TGTGCCAGCAAGACAGGGCGCGCTGAAGCTTTCTTT
TRBJ2-1 TRBV19 TRBD1 . CASSSPQGGTYNEQFF TGTGCCAGTAGTAGTCCACAGGGGGGCACCTACAATGAGCAGTTCTTC
TRBJ2-7 TRBV7-6 TRBD1 . CASSPRSGTGGYEQYF TGTGCCAGCAGCCCGAGATCCGGGACAGGGGGCTACGAGCAGTACTTC
TRBJ1-1 TRBV29-1 TRBD1 . CSAARAGGLNTEAFF TGCAGCGCCGCCCGTGCAGGGGGCCTGAACACTGAAGCTTTCTTT
TRBJ2-1 TRBV7-9 . . CASLRGASAEQFF TGTGCCAGCTTACGTGGGGCCTCCGCTGAGCAGTTCTTC
TRBJ1-2 TRBV2 TRBD1 . CADRDRGNYGYTF TGTGCCGACCGGGACAGGGGAAACTATGGCTACACCTTC
TRBJ2-3 TRBV7-9 TRBD2 . CASSLNLGGSMDTQYF TGTGCCAGCAGCCTGAATCTGGGCGGGAGTATGGATACGCAGTATTTT
TRBJ2-7 TRBV10-3 . . CAIREGGDLNEQYF TGTGCCATCAGGGAGGGGGGGGACCTGAACGAGCAGTACTTC
TRBJ2-1 TRBV9 TRBD2 . CASSVAPGGGGANEQFF TGTGCCAGCAGCGTAGCCCCCGGGGGCGGGGGGGCCAATGAGCAGTTCTTC
TRBJ1-2 TRBV27 . few CASRLGANYGYTF TGTGCCAGCAGGCTCGGAGCTAACTATGGCTACACCTTC
TRBJ2-2 TRBV7-7 . . CAILRGSAGELFF TGTGCCATTCTCCGGGGGAGTGCCGGGGAGCTGTTTTTT
TRBJ1-6 TRBV6-4 . . CASSERDSSPLHF TGTGCCAGCAGTGAGAGGGATAGCTCACCCCTCCACTTT
TRBJ2-7 TRBV4-2 TRBD2 . CASSQDSQRENEQYF TGTGCCAGCAGCCAAGATTCCCAGCGGGAGAACGAGCAGTACTTC
TRBJ1-3 TRBV6-6 TRBD1 . CASSLGTGDSGNTIYF TGTGCCAGCAGTCTAGGGACAGGGGACTCTGGAAACACCATATATTTT
TRBJ1-2 TRBV6-5 . . CASSTPGGADYGYTF TGTGCCAGCAGTACGCCGGGGGGCGCGGACTATGGCTACACCTTC
TRBJ1-1 TRBV10-3 . once CAISSREGTEAFF TGTGCCATCAGTTCCAGGGAAGGGACTGAAGCTTTCTTT
TRBJ1-4 TRBV29-1 . . CSVVVSGGSAEKLFF TGCAGCGTTGTTGTATCGGGAGGCAGCGCTGAAAAACTGTTTTTT
TRBJ2-5 TRBV25-1 TRBD1 . CASSVGTGPRGETQYF TGTGCCAGCAGTGTCGGGACAGGCCCCCGGGGAGAGACCCAGTACTTC
TRBJ1-6 TRBV6-6 . once CASSPPQVSYNSPLHF TGTGCCAGCAGCCCCCCACAGGTCTCCTATAATTCACCCCTCCACTTT
TRBJ1-2 TRBV7-9 . few CASSLDQGWGHGYTF TGTGCCAGCAGCTTAGATCAGGGATGGGGGCATGGCTACACCTTC
TRBJ2-3 TRBV6-1 TRBD2 . CAIWGLAGGTDTQYF TGTGCCATCTGGGGGCTAGCGGGGGGCACAGATACGCAGTATTTT
TRBJ1-6 TRBV5-1 . . CASSLVGRENSPLHF TGCGCCAGCAGCTTGGTGGGGCGGGAGAATTCACCCCTCCACTTT